This is a list of T cell receptor beta chains from one sample in a study of CD8+ T cells in alopecia areata. Sequencing was performed with immunoSEQ multiplex PCR; in TCRdb, only in-frame clones are kept and a portion is missing. Of 150,000 to 200,000 clones listed, approximately 60% were seen once; the top ten hold 13% to 15%. Specimen: CD4+ T cells sorted from blood, collected at week 24, from a patient treated with tofacitinib. The receptors stem from a human donor with alopecia areata. The CDR3 runs from the conserved cysteine through the conserved F or W. The order of the fields is V gene, J gene, D gene, clone size, CDR3 protein, CDR3 DNA. A D gene is named only where the DNA matches it firmly. Some rows mark clone size as missing; the rest say once, few, many or name a class of expanded clone.

V gene: TRBV29-1; J gene: TRBJ2-2; D gene: -; clone size: -; CDR3 protein: CSTFTPNTGELFF; CDR3 DNA: TGCAGCACCTTTACTCCGAACACCGGGGAGCTGTTTTTT
V gene: TRBV29-1; J gene: TRBJ2-6; D gene: -; clone size: -; CDR3 protein: CSALQGLYGSGANVLTF; CDR3 DNA: TGCAGCGCGCTACAGGGTCTTTATGGATCTGGGGCCAACGTCCTGACTTTC
V gene: TRBV4-2; J gene: TRBJ2-1; D gene: -; clone size: few; CDR3 protein: CASTHTGRVDEQFF; CDR3 DNA: TGTGCCAGCACCCACACAGGGCGGGTCGATGAGCAGTTCTTC
V gene: TRBV29-1; J gene: TRBJ2-5; D gene: -; clone size: -; CDR3 protein: CSVDSGAGTQYF; CDR3 DNA: TGCAGCGTTGATTCCGGGGCTGGGACCCAGTACTTC
V gene: TRBV5-1; J gene: TRBJ1-2; D gene: -; clone size: -; CDR3 protein: CASSSDSYGYTF; CDR3 DNA: TGCGCCAGCAGCTCGGACAGCTATGGCTACACCTTC
V gene: TRBV29-1; J gene: TRBJ2-7; D gene: -; clone size: once; CDR3 protein: CSVVGLVQGSSYEQYF; CDR3 DNA: TGCAGCGTTGTGGGCTTGGTGCAGGGTTCCTCCTACGAGCAGTACTTC
V gene: TRBV15; J gene: TRBJ1-4; D gene: -; clone size: few; CDR3 protein: CATSRDNREFGF; CDR3 DNA: TGTGCCACCAGCAGAGACAACCGGGAGTTCGGTTTT
V gene: TRBV29-1; J gene: TRBJ1-5; D gene: -; clone size: -; CDR3 protein: CSVGRNQPQHF; CDR3 DNA: TGCAGCGTTGGCCGGAATCAGCCCCAGCATTTT
V gene: TRBV5-1; J gene: TRBJ2-6; D gene: -; clone size: -; CDR3 protein: CASSLVFSGANVLTF; CDR3 DNA: TGCGCCAGCAGCTTGGTATTCTCTGGGGCCAACGTCCTGACTTTC
V gene: TRBV7-8; J gene: TRBJ1-4; D gene: TRBD1; clone size: -; CDR3 protein: CASSPGGAREKLFF; CDR3 DNA: TGTGCCAGCAGCCCAGGGGGCGCACGGGAAAAACTGTTTTTT
V gene: TRBV19; J gene: TRBJ2-2; D gene: TRBD2; clone size: -; CDR3 protein: CASNPAGRKNTGELFF; CDR3 DNA: TGTGCCAGTAATCCAGCGGGGAGGAAAAACACCGGGGAGCTGTTTTTT
V gene: TRBV11-2; J gene: TRBJ2-2; D gene: -; clone size: few; CDR3 protein: CASSLGGTPGELFF; CDR3 DNA: TGTGCCAGCAGCCTAGGAGGGACGCCCGGGGAGCTGTTTTTT
V gene: TRBV30; J gene: TRBJ1-6; D gene: -; clone size: -; CDR3 protein: CAWSVLPEGNNSPLHF; CDR3 DNA: TGTGCCTGGAGTGTTCTCCCCGAAGGGAATAATTCACCCCTCCACTTT
V gene: TRBV5-1; J gene: TRBJ1-1; D gene: TRBD1; clone size: once; CDR3 protein: CASWGRYDRDTEAFF; CDR3 DNA: TGCGCCAGCTGGGGTAGATACGACAGGGACACTGAAGCTTTCTTT
V gene: TRBV7-8; J gene: TRBJ1-2; D gene: -; clone size: few; CDR3 protein: CASSSDHGGFGGYTF; CDR3 DNA: TGTGCCAGCAGCTCCGACCATGGCGGTTTTGGTGGCTACACCTTC
V gene: TRBV10-3; J gene: TRBJ2-7; D gene: -; clone size: many; CDR3 protein: CAISESADYEQYF; CDR3 DNA: TGTGCCATCAGTGAGTCGGCAGACTACGAGCAGTACTTC
V gene: TRBV7-6; J gene: TRBJ2-1; D gene: TRBD2; clone size: few; CDR3 protein: CASRTERGGSNEQFF; CDR3 DNA: TGTGCCAGCAGAACTGAGCGGGGGGGATCCAATGAGCAGTTCTTC